The T cell receptor (beta chain) under discussion was sequenced for a study of blood T cell repertoires in COVID-19. Study context: PBMCs, B-cell-depleted T cells, or T cells provided the cDNA or gDNA that made up the material.

Participants' reported clinical history set cohort assignment. In the source study's methods: Estimates of nucleated cell counts were drawn from the amplification of reference gene primers. The protocol was immunoSEQ multiplex PCR, while the TCRdb copy is restricted to in-frame clones and leaves out a portion. Clone size and the V and J calls come from that table; the DNA yielded D and trimming. The table lists hundreds of thousands of clones, roughly 87% of them singletons, with around 1.9% in the top ten. Germline CDR1 and CDR2: LNHNV and YYDKDF (reference sequence). Trimming took 2 bases from V and 8 from J, leaving 18 bases between them. There are 15 residues in the CDR3.

This receptor was obtained from a woman aged 40 to 50 with acute COVID-19. The chain recombines TRBV15 with TRBJ1-2; D unresolved. Sequenced: PBMCs or T cells enriched from blood (not recorded which). CDR3 in amino acids: CATSRQTGISSGYTF. CDR3 sequence (DNA): TGTGCCACCAGCAGACAGACCGGGATCTCTTCAGGCTACACCTTC.